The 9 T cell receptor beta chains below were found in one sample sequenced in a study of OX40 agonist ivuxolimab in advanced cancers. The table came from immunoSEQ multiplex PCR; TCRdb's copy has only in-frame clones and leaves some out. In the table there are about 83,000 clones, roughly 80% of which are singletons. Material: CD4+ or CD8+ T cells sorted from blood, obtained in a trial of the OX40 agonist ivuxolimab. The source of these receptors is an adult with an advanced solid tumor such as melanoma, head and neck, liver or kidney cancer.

This chain's CDR3 is CASSDSGLINYGYTF. As DNA, the CDR3 is TGTGCCAGCAGTGACTCTGGACTGATCAACTATGGCTACACCTTC. The chain is built from TRBV6-1 and TRBJ1-2; D not resolved. The germline V gene encodes CDR1 MNHNS and CDR2 SASEGT. With 3 bases removed from V and 2 bases from J, the gap between germline ends came to 13 bases. This CDR3 region has 15 residues.

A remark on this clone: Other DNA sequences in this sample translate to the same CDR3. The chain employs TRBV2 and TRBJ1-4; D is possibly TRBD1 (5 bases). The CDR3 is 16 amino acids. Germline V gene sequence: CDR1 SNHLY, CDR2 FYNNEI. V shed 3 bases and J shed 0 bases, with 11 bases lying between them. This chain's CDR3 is CASSEGQVATNEKLFF. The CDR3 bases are TGTGCCAGCAGTGAGGGGCAGGTAGCAACTAATGAAAAACTGTTTTTT.

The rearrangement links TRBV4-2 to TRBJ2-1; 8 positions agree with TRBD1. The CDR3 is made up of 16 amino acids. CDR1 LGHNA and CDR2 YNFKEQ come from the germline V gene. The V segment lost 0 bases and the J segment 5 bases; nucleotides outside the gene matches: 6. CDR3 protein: CASSQEPQGANNEQFF. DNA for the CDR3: TGTGCCAGCAGCCAAGAACCCCAGGGGGCTAACAATGAGCAGTTCTTC.

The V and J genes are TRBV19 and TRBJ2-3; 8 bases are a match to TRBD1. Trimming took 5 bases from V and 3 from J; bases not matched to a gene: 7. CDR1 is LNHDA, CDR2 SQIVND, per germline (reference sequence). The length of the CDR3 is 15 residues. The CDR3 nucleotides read TGTGCCAGTAGTGATGGGACAGGTCGAACAGATACGCAGTATTTT. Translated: CASSDGTGRTDTQYF.

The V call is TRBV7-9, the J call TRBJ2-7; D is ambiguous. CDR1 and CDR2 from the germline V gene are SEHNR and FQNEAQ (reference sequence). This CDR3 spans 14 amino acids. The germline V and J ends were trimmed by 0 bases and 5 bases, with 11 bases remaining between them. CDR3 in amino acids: CASSLARGGHEQYF. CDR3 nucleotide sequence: TGTGCCAGCAGCTTAGCCCGCGGCGGCCACGAGCAGTACTTC.

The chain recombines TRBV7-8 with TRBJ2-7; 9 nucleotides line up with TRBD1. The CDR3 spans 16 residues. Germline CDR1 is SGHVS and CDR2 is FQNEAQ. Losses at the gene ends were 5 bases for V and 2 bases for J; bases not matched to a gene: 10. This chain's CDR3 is CASSQNRDREPYEQYF. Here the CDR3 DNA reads TGTGCCAGCAGCCAAAACCGGGACAGGGAGCCCTACGAGCAGTACTTC.

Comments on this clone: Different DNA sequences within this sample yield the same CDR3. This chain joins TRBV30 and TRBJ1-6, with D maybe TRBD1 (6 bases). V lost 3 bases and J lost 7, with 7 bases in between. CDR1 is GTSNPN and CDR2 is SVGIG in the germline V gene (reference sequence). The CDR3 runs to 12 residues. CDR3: CAWRGANSPLHF. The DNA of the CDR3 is TGTGCCTGGAGGGGGGCCAATTCACCCCTCCACTTT.

The CDR3 sequence: CASSLGQETGTEAFF. CDR3 bases: TGTGCCAGCTCTCTCGGACAGGAGACTGGGACTGAAGCTTTCTTT. The rearrangement links TRBV18 to TRBJ1-1, with 7 bases lining up with TRBD1. Germline values: CDR1 KGHSH, CDR2 LQKENI. This CDR3 is built from 15 residues. The junction had 12 bases not matched to a gene; V was cut back by 6 bases and J by 5 bases.

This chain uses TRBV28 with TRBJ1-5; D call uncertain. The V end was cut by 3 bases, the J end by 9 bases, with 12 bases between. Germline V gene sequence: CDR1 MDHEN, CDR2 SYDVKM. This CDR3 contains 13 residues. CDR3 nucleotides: TGTGCCAGCAGTTTGCCTGCGATGAGGCCCCAGCATTTT. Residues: CASSLPAMRPQHF.